Following are 2 T cell receptor beta chains from one sample sequenced in a study of blood T cells in healthy people across ages. For the second PCR, which ran for 7 to 11 cycles, a sample-barcoded 5' primer and a J-beta primer mix were used. Each CDR3 protein is one row after TCRdb ran MiXCR on the 5' RACE reads. The repertoire consists of about 1.6 million distinct CDR3 sequences, with around 35% occurring once and the leading ten covering roughly 10%. The sample was blood. The source is a woman aged 25-40 years in good health.

The chain is built from TRBV2 and TRBJ2-3; TRBD2 matches at 11 bases. With 7 bases clipped from V and 1 base from J, the junction kept 4 bases outside the gene matches. CDR3 length equals 15 residues. From germline, CDR1 is SNHLY and CDR2 FYNNEI. CDR3 sequence: CASMGTSGRTDTQYF. CDR3 DNA sequence: TGTGCCAGCATGGGGACTAGCGGTCGCACAGATACGCAGTATTTT. Drawing the rest from reference TRBV2 and TRBJ2-3, the complete variable domain is EPEVTQTPSHQVTQMGQEVILRCVPISNHLYFYWYRQILGQKVEFLVSFYNNEISEKSEIFDDQFSVERPDGSNFTLKIRSTKLEDSAMYFCASMGTSGRTDTQYFGPGTRLTVL.

The chain uses TRBV15 and TRBJ1-1, with D possibly being TRBD1 (6 bases). Per the germline V gene, CDR1 is LNHNV and CDR2 is YYDKDF (reference sequence). V was clipped by 4 bases and J by 3 bases, with 15 bases between them. The CDR3 sequence is 15 residues long. This chain's CDR3 is CATSTPFAGDTEAFF. The CDR3 region has the DNA TGTGCCACCAGCACTCCCTTCGCAGGGGACACTGAAGCTTTCTTT.